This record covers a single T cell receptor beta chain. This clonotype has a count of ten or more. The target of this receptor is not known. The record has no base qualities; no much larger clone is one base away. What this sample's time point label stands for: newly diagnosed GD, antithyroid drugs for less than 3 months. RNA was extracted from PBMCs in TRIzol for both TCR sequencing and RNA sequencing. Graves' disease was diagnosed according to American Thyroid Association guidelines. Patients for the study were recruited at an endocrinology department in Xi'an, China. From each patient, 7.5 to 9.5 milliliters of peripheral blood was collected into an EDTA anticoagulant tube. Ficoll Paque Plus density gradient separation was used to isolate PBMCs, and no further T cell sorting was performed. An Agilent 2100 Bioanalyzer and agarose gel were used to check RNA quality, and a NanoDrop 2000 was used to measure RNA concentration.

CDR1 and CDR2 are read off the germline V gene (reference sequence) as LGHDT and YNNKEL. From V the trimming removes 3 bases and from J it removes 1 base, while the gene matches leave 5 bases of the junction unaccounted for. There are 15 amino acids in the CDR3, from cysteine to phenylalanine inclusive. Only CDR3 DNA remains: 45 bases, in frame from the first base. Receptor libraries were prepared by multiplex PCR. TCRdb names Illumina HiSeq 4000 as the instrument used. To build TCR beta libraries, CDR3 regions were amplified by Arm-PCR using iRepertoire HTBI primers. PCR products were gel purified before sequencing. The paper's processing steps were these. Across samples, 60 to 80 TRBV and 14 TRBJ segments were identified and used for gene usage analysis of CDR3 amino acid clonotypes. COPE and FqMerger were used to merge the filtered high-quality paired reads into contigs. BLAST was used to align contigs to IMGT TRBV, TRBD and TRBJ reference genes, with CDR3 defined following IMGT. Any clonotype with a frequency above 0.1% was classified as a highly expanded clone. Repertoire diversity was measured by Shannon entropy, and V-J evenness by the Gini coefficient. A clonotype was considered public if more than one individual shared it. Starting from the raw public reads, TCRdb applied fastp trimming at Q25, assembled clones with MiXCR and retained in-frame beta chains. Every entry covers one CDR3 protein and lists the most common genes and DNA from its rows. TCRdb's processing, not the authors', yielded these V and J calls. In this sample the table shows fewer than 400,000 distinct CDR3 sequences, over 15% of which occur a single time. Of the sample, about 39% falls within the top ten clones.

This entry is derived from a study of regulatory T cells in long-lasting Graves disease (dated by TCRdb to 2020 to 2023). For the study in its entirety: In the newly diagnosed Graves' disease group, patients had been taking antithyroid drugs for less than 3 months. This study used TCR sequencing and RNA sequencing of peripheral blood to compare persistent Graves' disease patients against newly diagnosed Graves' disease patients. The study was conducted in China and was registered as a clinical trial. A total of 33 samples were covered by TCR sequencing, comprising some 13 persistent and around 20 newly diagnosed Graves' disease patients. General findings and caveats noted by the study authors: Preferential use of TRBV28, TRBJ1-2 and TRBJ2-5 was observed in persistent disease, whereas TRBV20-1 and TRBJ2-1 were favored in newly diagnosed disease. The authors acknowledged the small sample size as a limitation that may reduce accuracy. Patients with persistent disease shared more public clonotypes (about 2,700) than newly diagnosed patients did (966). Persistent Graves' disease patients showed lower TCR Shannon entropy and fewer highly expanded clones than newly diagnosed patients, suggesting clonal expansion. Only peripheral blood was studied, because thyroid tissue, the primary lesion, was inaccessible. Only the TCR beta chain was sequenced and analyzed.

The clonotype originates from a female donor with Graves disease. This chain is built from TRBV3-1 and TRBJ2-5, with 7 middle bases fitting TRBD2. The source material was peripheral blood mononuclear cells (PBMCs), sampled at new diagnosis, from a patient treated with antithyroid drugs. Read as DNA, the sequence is TGTGCCAGCAGCCAGATACGCGGGAGCCAAGAGACCCAGTACTTC. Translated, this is CASSQIRGSQETQYF.